This T cell receptor (beta chain) was documented in a study of OX40 agonist ivuxolimab in advanced cancers. Overall study context: The study gave patients intravenous ivuxolimab at 0.01 to 10 mg/kg every 2 weeks. Hepatocellular carcinoma, melanoma, renal cell or head and neck cancer affected the dose-escalation patients. Anti-PD-1, anti-PD-L1 or anti-CTLA-4 therapy given earlier was allowed, and roughly 40% had some. Study results and limitations: Compared with CD4+, CD8+ T cells on average had more expanded clones.

As regards this clone: The antigen is unknown.

Trimming pared 0 bases from V and 4 bases from J, leaving 6 bases between. Germline V gene sequence: CDR1 MNHEY, CDR2 SVGAGI. The CDR3 totals 13 residues. Repertoires were generated with immunoSEQ multiplex PCR, while TCRdb's copy carries only in-frame clones and drops some. The sample lists approximately 50,000 clones; 70% to 80% were seen once. This sequence joins TRBV6-5 and TRBJ1-1; D unresolved. The sample was CD4+ or CD8+ T cells sorted from blood, taken in a trial of the OX40 agonist ivuxolimab. The TCR originated in an adult with an advanced solid tumor such as melanoma, head and neck, liver or kidney cancer. Here the CDR3 reads CASSYSTVTEAFF. DNA for the CDR3: TGTGCCAGCAGTTACTCGACGGTCACTGAAGCTTTCTTT.